This T cell receptor beta chain was recorded in a study of response to subunit inactivated influenza vaccine. Study-wide findings and caveats: Each seasonal influenza vaccination, the authors suggested, recruits few new T cells.

Trimming stripped 5 bases from V and 8 bases from J, with 16 bases between. Germline CDR1 MNHEY, CDR2 SVGEGT. This CDR3 spans 14 amino acids. TCRdb redid the calling of the RT-PCR reads with MiXCR, one entry per CDR3 protein. The sample consists of about 700,000 distinct CDR3 sequences, 14% of them appearing once. For this clonotype: What it recognizes is unknown.

This chain uses TRBV6-2 or TRBV6-3 with TRBJ2-1; no clear D gene. The sample in question was PBMCs from blood, obtained roughly 15 days before vaccination. The sequence was obtained from a man aged 45-65 years who received an inactivated influenza vaccine. This CDR3 reads CASSKPTMGYEQFF. For the CDR3, the DNA is TGTGCCAGCAGTAAACCCACCATGGGATATGAGCAGTTCTTC.